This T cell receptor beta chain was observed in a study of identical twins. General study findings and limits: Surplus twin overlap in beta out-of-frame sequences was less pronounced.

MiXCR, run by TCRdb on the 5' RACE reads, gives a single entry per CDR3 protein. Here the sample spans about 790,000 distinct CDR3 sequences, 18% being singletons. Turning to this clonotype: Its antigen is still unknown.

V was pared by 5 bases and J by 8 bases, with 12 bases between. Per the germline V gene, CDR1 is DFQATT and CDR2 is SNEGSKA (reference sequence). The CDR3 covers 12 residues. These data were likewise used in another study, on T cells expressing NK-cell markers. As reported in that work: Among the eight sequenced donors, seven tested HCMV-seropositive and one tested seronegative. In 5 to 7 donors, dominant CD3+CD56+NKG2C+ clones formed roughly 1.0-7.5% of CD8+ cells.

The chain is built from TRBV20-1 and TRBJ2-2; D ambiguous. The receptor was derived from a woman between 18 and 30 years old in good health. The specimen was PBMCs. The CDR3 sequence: CSAQRWRGELFF. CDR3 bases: TGCAGTGCTCAGAGGTGGCGGGGGGAGCTGTTTTTT.